These 18 T cell receptor beta chains share one sample of origin, sequenced in a study of blood T cell repertoires in COVID-19. Using immunoSEQ multiplex PCR, the repertoire was profiled, and TCRdb retains in-frame clones only, with some absent. The sample contains roughly 430,000 clones, roughly 90% of which appear only once. Sequences were obtained from PBMCs or T cells enriched from blood (not recorded which). These TCRs come from a woman between 35 and 50 years old with acute COVID-19.

The chain has TRBV7-9 and TRBJ1-1, with D hard to call. The germline CDR1 and CDR2 sequences are SEHNR and FQNEAQ (reference sequence). The CDR3 runs 13 residues. The germline V and J ends were trimmed by 7 bases and 7 bases, with 16 bases remaining between them. The CDR3 loop reads CASTISGTGEAFF. The CDR3 coding sequence is TGTGCCAGCACCATCAGCGGTACGGGTGAAGCTTTCTTT.

The chain carries TRBV5-1 and TRBJ2-1; no firm D call. This CDR3 has 14 residues. V was clipped by 0 bases and J by 14 bases, with 18 bases between them. Germline V lookup: CDR1 SGHRS, CDR2 YFSETQ. In DNA form, the CDR3 reads TGCGCCAGCAGCTTGGAATTCGCGGTCCCCGAAAAGTTCTTC. Its translation: CASSLEFAVPEKFF.

The table lists this clone with a count of one. The sample has other DNA sequences that encode this CDR3 too. The chain uses TRBV5-1 and TRBJ1-6; D is unclear. Deletions cut 0 bases from V and 0 bases from J, with 7 bases between. The CDR3 length is 16 residues. Germline values: CDR1 SGHRS, CDR2 YFSETQ. Here the CDR3 reads CASSLAGSSYNSPLHF. DNA for the CDR3: TGCGCCAGCAGCTTGGCCGGGTCCTCCTATAATTCACCCCTCCACTTT.

The chain has TRBV19 and TRBJ2-1, with 7 bases lining up with TRBD2. Germline V gene sequence: CDR1 LNHDA, CDR2 SQIVND (reference sequence). This CDR3 comprises 15 residues. After removal of 3 bases from V and 8 bases from J, the junction contained 10 bases not matched to a gene. The CDR3 sequence: CASSIAAGTLDEQFF. Written as DNA, the CDR3 is TGTGCCAGTAGTATTGCAGCGGGGACCTTGGATGAGCAGTTCTTC.

The chain has TRBV3-1 (or the pseudogene TRBV3-2) and TRBJ2-1; the match to TRBD2 covers 16 bases. Trimming took 5 bases from V and 2 from J; bases not matched to a gene: 3. This CDR3 spans 17 amino acids. The germline V gene has CDR1 LGHDT and CDR2 YNNKEL (reference sequence). The CDR3 loop is CASSAGTSGGAYNEQFF. CDR3 coding DNA: TGTGCCAGCAGCGCCGGGACTAGCGGGGGGGCCTACAATGAGCAGTTCTTC.

This chain links TRBV7-9 with TRBJ1-2; D possibly corresponds to TRBD1 (5 bases). The CDR3 consists of 14 residues. CDR1 and CDR2 from the germline V gene are SEHNR and FQNEAQ (reference sequence). V lost 2 bases to trimming and J lost 7 bases, with 14 bases between them. The CDR3 protein is CASSLSQSQGGYTF. The CDR3 nucleotides are TGTGCCAGCAGCTTATCCCAAAGCCAGGGTGGCTACACCTTC.

This sequence joins TRBV4-1 and TRBJ2-1; D perhaps matches TRBD1 (6 bases). The CDR3 length is 15 residues. CDR1 and CDR2 from the germline V gene are MGHRA and YSYEKL. The germline V and J ends were trimmed by 0 bases and 5 bases, with 11 bases remaining between them. The DNA for the CDR3 is TGCGCCAGCAGCCAAGAGAGGGGGTACAACAATGAGCAGTTCTTC. Translating it yields CASSQERGYNNEQFF.

This rearrangement joins TRBV4-1 to TRBJ2-1; TRBD1 matches at 11 bases. CDR1 is MGHRA and CDR2 is YSYEKL in the germline V gene. V lost 6 bases and J lost 10; bases outside the gene matches: 5. This CDR3 has 13 amino acids. The CDR3 region is CASRGQGEIEQFF. The CDR3 nucleotides read TGCGCCAGCAGGGGACAGGGGGAGATAGAGCAGTTCTTC.

The chain combines TRBV15 with TRBJ1-2; TRBD1 agrees at 7 bases. The junction had 8 bases not matched to a gene; V was cut back by 0 bases and J by 1 base. The CDR3 totals 17 residues. Germline V lookup: CDR1 LNHNV, CDR2 YYDKDF (reference sequence). The CDR3 region is CATSRDRGTERNYGYTF. CDR3 coding DNA: TGTGCCACCAGCAGAGATCGGGGGACAGAACGTAACTATGGCTACACCTTC.

J is TRBJ1-3 and V is TRBV27; the D gene is possibly TRBD1 (6 bases). The germline V gene encodes CDR1 MNHEY and CDR2 SMNVEV (reference sequence). This CDR3 has 15 amino acids. V was pared by 2 bases and J by 10 bases, with 18 bases between. CDR3 loop: CASSLKPGARGTIYF. CDR3 sequence (DNA): TGTGCCAGCAGTTTAAAACCAGGGGCGCGTGGGACCATATATTTT.

The rearrangement links TRBV4-2 to TRBJ1-5; unclear D gene. CDR1 and CDR2 (germline): LGHNA, YNFKEQ. The CDR3 sequence is 16 residues long. The germline V and J ends were trimmed by 0 bases and 1 base, with 10 bases remaining between them. This chain's CDR3 is CASSQDHSRSNQPQHF. Here the CDR3 DNA reads TGTGCCAGCAGCCAAGATCACAGTCGAAGCAATCAGCCCCAGCATTTT.

This sequence joins TRBV2 and TRBJ1-4; 12 nucleotides line up with TRBD1. The CDR3 is made up of 17 amino acids. CDR1 and CDR2 (germline): SNHLY, FYNNEI. Trimming took 7 bases from V and 8 from J; bases not matched to a gene: 14. Here the CDR3 reads CASTRGTAGTGGEKLFF. The CDR3 DNA sequence: TGTGCCAGCACTAGAGGAACCGCCGGGACAGGGGGCGAAAAACTGTTTTTT.

The V gene is TRBV12-3 or TRBV12-4, the J gene TRBJ1-3, with D perhaps matching TRBD1 (5 bases). V gave up 3 bases and J gave up 7 bases, with 10 bases separating them. The CDR3 length is 13 residues. CDR3 coding DNA: TGTGCCAGCAGTTTTGCCAGGGTGAACACCATATATTTT. Translation: CASSFARVNTIYF.

This clone has only a few counts. The chain is built from TRBV3-1 (or the pseudogene TRBV3-2) and TRBJ1-1; D is undetermined. Germline V gene data show CDR1 as LGHDT and CDR2 as YNNKEL (reference sequence). CDR3 size: 14 residues. V lost 2 bases, J lost 0 bases, and 7 bases lay in between. As DNA, the CDR3 is TGTGCCAGCAGCCAAAGAGTGATGAACACTGAAGCTTTCTTT. Translated, it gives CASSQRVMNTEAFF.

V gene TRBV10-2 combines with J gene TRBJ1-3, with 7 bases fitting TRBD1. The CDR3 contains 15 residues. Trimming cost V 3 bases and J 0 bases; bases outside gene matches: 2. Germline V CDR1 and CDR2: WSHSY, SAAADI. The CDR3 DNA sequence: TGCGCCAGCAGTGAACAGGGGCCCTCTGGAAACACCATATATTTT. It is translated as CASSEQGPSGNTIYF.

The chain has TRBV9 and TRBJ2-1, with 7 positions matching TRBD2. Germline V gene sequence: CDR1 SGDLS, CDR2 YYNGEE. Trimming removed 2 bases from V and 8 bases from J; junction bases left unmatched: 4. This CDR3 is 13 amino acids long. The CDR3 DNA is TGTGCCAGCAGCGTTACTAGCGCTTATGAGCAGTTCTTC. Translation gives CASSVTSAYEQFF.

A few counts support this clone. Relative to the germline gene, one junction end is altered; a read error may explain this. CDR3 region: CASSEILGQGDF. In nucleotides, the CDR3 is TGTGCCAGCAGTGAAATTCTGGGACAGGGTGATTTT. V is TRBV2 and J is TRBJ1-5, with 9 bases fitting TRBD1. Germline values: CDR1 SNHLY, CDR2 FYNNEI. The CDR3 runs 12 residues.

The CDR3 DNA is TGCGCCAGCAGCTCATGGGCAGGGGATGCAGAAAAACTGTTTTTT. Residues: CASSSWAGDAEKLFF. The V and J genes are TRBV5-1 and TRBJ1-4, with a tentative D call TRBD1 (6 bases). Trimming stripped 3 bases from V and 8 bases from J, with 17 bases between. Germline loops: CDR1 SGHRS, CDR2 YFSETQ. The CDR3 has 15 residues.